Listed below are T cell receptor beta chains from one sample, sequenced in a study of blood T cell repertoires in COVID-19. This table comes from immunoSEQ multiplex PCR, and its TCRdb copy is limited to in-frame clones, with some not included. Here the sample spans around 40,000 clones, roughly nine tenths being singletons. Sequencing was done on a sample of peripheral blood. The source of these receptors is a woman in her thirties in a cohort sampled during active COVID-19. The CDR3 runs from the conserved cysteine through the conserved F or W. A D gene is named only where the DNA matches it firmly. Size values are once, few and many counts, or a class for expanded clones, and some rows have none.

D gene,J gene,clone size,V gene,CDR3 DNA,CDR3 protein
TRBD1,TRBJ1-1,once,TRBV24-1,TGTGCCACCAGGGATGGGAACAGGGGAAACCTGAACACTGAAGCTTTCTTT,CATRDGNRGNLNTEAFF
NA,TRBJ2-5,NA,TRBV29-1,TGCAGCGTTGATGGGGAGTTCCAAGAGACCCAGTACTTC,CSVDGEFQETQYF
NA,TRBJ2-7,NA,TRBV11-2,TGTGCCAGCAGCTTAACGGCGAGGGAGCAGTACTTC,CASSLTAREQYF
TRBD2,TRBJ2-3,NA,TRBV10-1,TGCGCCAGCAGTGAAAGACTAGCGGGACCAAACACAGATACGCAGTATTTT,CASSERLAGPNTDTQYF
TRBD2,TRBJ2-1,NA,TRBV13,TGTGCCAGCAGCTCGAAAGCGGGGATAACCTACAATGAGCAGTTCTTC,CASSSKAGITYNEQFF
TRBD1,TRBJ1-2,NA,TRBV28,TGTGCCATCCCTATGGGGACAGGGAACTATGGCTACACCTTC,CAIPMGTGNYGYTF
TRBD1,TRBJ1-1,NA,TRBV5-6,TGTGCCAGCAGCCCTCGGACAGGGCCCACTGAAGCTTTCTTT,CASSPRTGPTEAFF
NA,TRBJ2-7,NA,TRBV5-1,TGCGCCAGCAGCTCGGCGGGACAGAGGCACGAGCAGTACTTC,CASSSAGQRHEQYF
NA,TRBJ2-1,NA,TRBV6-6,TGTGCCAGCAGTGCCTCCACTAGCTTTAATGAGCAGTTCTTC,CASSASTSFNEQFF
NA,TRBJ2-4,NA,TRBV28,TGTGCCAGCCAGACAGAAGACTGGGGCATTCAGTACTTC,CASQTEDWGIQYF
TRBD1,TRBJ2-7,NA,TRBV6-1,TGTGCCAGCAGTGAGTGGGGACAGGGAATATACGAGCAGTACTTC,CASSEWGQGIYEQYF
TRBD1,TRBJ2-1,NA,TRBV9,TGTGCCAGCAGCCTCACCGGGACAGGGGGCTTGGATGAGCAGTTCTTC,CASSLTGTGGLDEQFF
TRBD2,TRBJ2-7,NA,TRBV7-8,TGTGCCAGCAGCTTAAGGGGCCTCGGGACTAGAGCCTACGAGCAGTACTTC,CASSLRGLGTRAYEQYF
TRBD2,TRBJ2-1,NA,TRBV18,TGTGCCAGCTCACCTGCGGCGGGAGGTTGGTCCTACAATGAGCAGTTCTTC,CASSPAAGGWSYNEQFF
TRBD1,TRBJ2-3,NA,TRBV27,TGTGCCAGCAGTCCCTCGGACAGGGGGGGCACAGATACGCAGTATTTT,CASSPSDRGGTDTQYF
TRBD1,TRBJ1-2,NA,TRBV29-1,TGCAGCTCGACAGGGCCCTATGGCTACACCTTC,CSSTGPYGYTF
TRBD2,TRBJ2-1,NA,TRBV30,TGTGCCTGGAGTGCCGGGGGGTATGAGCAGTTCTTC,CAWSAGGYEQFF
NA,TRBJ1-2,NA,TRBV6-1,TGTGCCAGCAGTGAACCCGGCACAGCTAACTATGGCTACACCTTC,CASSEPGTANYGYTF
NA,TRBJ1-5,NA,TRBV19,TGTGCCAGTAGTCCTCTCAGACAGCACTATAGCAATCAGCCCCAGCATTTT,CASSPLRQHYSNQPQHF
NA,TRBJ2-7,NA,TRBV5-1,TGCGCCAGCAAGCGGCTGCTCGGGGTCCACGAGCAGTACTTC,CASKRLLGVHEQYF
TRBD2,TRBJ2-1,NA,TRBV15,TGTGCCACCAGCAGAGATACTAGCGGGAGCCTCTTCTCCAATGAGCAGTTCTTC,CATSRDTSGSLFSNEQFF
NA,TRBJ1-1,NA,TRBV29-1,TGCAGCGTTGCAGGGCGCATGAACACTGAAGCTTTCTTT,CSVAGRMNTEAFF
NA,TRBJ2-7,once,TRBV10-3,TGTGCCATCAGTGAGTCTGGGGAGATCTCCTCCTACGAGCAGTACTTC,CAISESGEISSYEQYF
NA,TRBJ1-4,NA,TRBV19,TGTGCCAGTAGTGTCCAGGGGACTAATGAAAAACTGTTTTTT,CASSVQGTNEKLFF
NA,TRBJ2-3,NA,TRBV2,TGTGCCTCTAAACAAGGGGTAGGCACAGATACGCAGTATTTT,CASKQGVGTDTQYF
TRBD1,TRBJ2-7,NA,TRBV6-5,TGTGCCAGCAGTTATTCGGGACAGGGGGACGAGCAGTACTTC,CASSYSGQGDEQYF
TRBD1,TRBJ2-1,once,TRBV24-1,TGTGCCACCAGTGACAATGGACAGGTTACCGCCCAGTTCTTC,CATSDNGQVTAQFF
TRBD2,TRBJ2-1,NA,TRBV14,TGTGCCAGCAGCCAGATAGCGGGAACCTACAATGAGCAGTTCTTC,CASSQIAGTYNEQFF
TRBD2,TRBJ2-3,NA,TRBV5-1,TGCGCCAGCACCCTAGCGGGAACTTCAACGCAGTATTTT,CASTLAGTSTQYF
NA,TRBJ2-7,NA,TRBV6-1,TGTGCCAGCAGTGAAGCGGTATTCACCGCTGGGCAGCAGTACTTC,CASSEAVFTAGQQYF
TRBD2,TRBJ2-2,NA,TRBV29-1,TGCAGCGGGACTAGCGGGAGCCCAACGAACACCGGGGAGCTGTTTTTT,CSGTSGSPTNTGELFF
NA,TRBJ2-1,NA,TRBV19,TGTGCCAGCTCGGGGGAGAGGGCCTACAATGAGCAGTTCTTC,CASSGERAYNEQFF
TRBD1,TRBJ2-3,NA,TRBV7-9,TGTGCCAGCAGCCGCCCTCAGGGGGCGAGCACAGATACGCAGTATTTT,CASSRPQGASTDTQYF
NA,TRBJ2-7,NA,TRBV6-5,TGTGCCAGCAGTTATCGTGTAGCCTACGAGCAGTACTTC,CASSYRVAYEQYF
NA,TRBJ2-7,NA,TRBV7-6,TGTGCCAGCAGCCCCGCCAGGGGCGCACTCTACGAGCAGTACTTC,CASSPARGALYEQYF
TRBD2,TRBJ2-1,NA,TRBV4-2,TGTGCCAGCAGCCACATAGCGGGAGGGAACAATGAGCAGTTCTTC,CASSHIAGGNNEQFF
NA,TRBJ2-3,NA,TRBV19,TGTGCCAGTAGTGAACAACAGGAGGATACGCAGTATTTT,CASSEQQEDTQYF